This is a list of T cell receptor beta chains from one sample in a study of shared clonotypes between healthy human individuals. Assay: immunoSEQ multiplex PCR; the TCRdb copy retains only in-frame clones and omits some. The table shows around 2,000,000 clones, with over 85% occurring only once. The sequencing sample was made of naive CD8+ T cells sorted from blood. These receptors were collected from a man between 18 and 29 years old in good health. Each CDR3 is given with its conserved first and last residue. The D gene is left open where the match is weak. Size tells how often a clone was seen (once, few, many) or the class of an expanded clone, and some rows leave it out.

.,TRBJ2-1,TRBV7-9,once,TGTGCCAGCAGCTTATCGCATAATGAGCAGTTCTTC,CASSLSHNEQFF
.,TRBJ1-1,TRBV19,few,TGTGCCAGTAGTATTCTAGGGAGGACTGAAGCTTTCTTT,CASSILGRTEAFF
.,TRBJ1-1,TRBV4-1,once,TGCGCCATCCGTTCAGGGTTTAACACTGAAGCTTTCTTT,CAIRSGFNTEAFF
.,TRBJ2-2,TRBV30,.,TGTGCCTGGAGTGAGACACCCCTGACCGGGGAGCTGTTTTTT,CAWSETPLTGELFF
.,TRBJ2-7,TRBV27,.,TGTGCCAGCAGTTCAACGACAGGCTACGAGCAGTACTTC,CASSSTTGYEQYF
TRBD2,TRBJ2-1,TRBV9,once,TGTGCCAGCAGCGCGGGGGGGGGACTCCCCTACAATGAGCAGTTCTTC,CASSAGGGLPYNEQFF
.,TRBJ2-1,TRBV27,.,TGTGCCAGCAGTTCAGTCTCAGGGTACTCCTACAATGAGCAGTTCTTC,CASSSVSGYSYNEQFF
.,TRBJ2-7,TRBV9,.,TGTGCCAGCAGCGCCCCGGGCTCCTACGAGCAGTACTTC,CASSAPGSYEQYF
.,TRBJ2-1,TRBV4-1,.,TGCGCCAGCAGCCCCCGACAGGCGTCCTACAATGAGCAGTTCTTC,CASSPRQASYNEQFF
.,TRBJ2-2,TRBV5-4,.,TGTGCCAGCAGACAAGTAATTGACGGGGAGCTGTTTTTT,CASRQVIDGELFF
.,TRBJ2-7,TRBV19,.,TGTGCCAGTAGTCCTTGGACAGCCGCCTACGAGCAGTACTTC,CASSPWTAAYEQYF
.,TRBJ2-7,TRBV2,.,TGTGCCAGCAGGAGGCAGACAGGGAGGGACGAGCAGTACTTC,CASRRQTGRDEQYF
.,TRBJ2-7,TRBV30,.,TGTGCCTGGAGTGTCCTCTACGAGCAGTACTTC,CAWSVLYEQYF
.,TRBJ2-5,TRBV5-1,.,TGCGCCAGCAGAACGACTAGTTGGCAAGAGACCCAGTACTTC,CASRTTSWQETQYF
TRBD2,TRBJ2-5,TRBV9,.,TGTGCCAGCAGCGGGGGAGGGGTGTTCCAAGAGACCCAGTACTTC,CASSGGGVFQETQYF
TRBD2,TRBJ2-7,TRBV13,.,TGTGCCAGCAGCTGGACTAGCTCCTACGAGCAGTACTTC,CASSWTSSYEQYF
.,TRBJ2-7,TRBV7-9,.,TGTGCCAGCAGCGGCGTGGCTCGGGACACATACGAGCAGTACTTC,CASSGVARDTYEQYF
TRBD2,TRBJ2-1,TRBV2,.,TGTGCCGGTGAAGGGGAGGGTTCCTACAATGAGCAGTTCTTC,CAGEGEGSYNEQFF
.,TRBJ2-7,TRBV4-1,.,TGCGCCAGCTCGCGGACAGAAGCCTACCCCGAGCAGTACTTC,CASSRTEAYPEQYF
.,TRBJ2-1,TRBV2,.,TGTGCCAGCGCAGGGTTGGATTCGAATGAGCAGTTCTTC,CASAGLDSNEQFF
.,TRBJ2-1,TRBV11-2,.,TGTGCCAGCAGCTTAGATCAGGGGGAGCAGTTCTTC,CASSLDQGEQFF
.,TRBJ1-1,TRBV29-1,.,TGCAGCGTTGGGGAGTGGGGCACTGAAGCTTTCTTT,CSVGEWGTEAFF
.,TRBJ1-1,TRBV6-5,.,TGTGCCAGCAGTTTTGGGCCGGGAGGGACTGAAGCTTTCTTT,CASSFGPGGTEAFF
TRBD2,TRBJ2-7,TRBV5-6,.,TGTGCCAGCAGCTTCGGGACTAGCGGCGAGCAGTACTTC,CASSFGTSGEQYF
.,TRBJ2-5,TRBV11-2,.,TGTGCCAGCAGCGGCGCCTGGACAGAGGGGCAAGGGACCCAGTACTTC,CASSGAWTEGQGTQYF
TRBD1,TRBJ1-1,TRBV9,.,TGTGCCAGCAGCCCTACAGGGGATAACACTGAAGCTTTCTTT,CASSPTGDNTEAFF
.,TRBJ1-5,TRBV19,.,TGTGCCAGTAGTATACTTTTCAAAAGCAATCAGCCCCAGCATTTT,CASSILFKSNQPQHF
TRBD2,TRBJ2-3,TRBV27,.,TGTGCCAGCAGTCCGGGACTAGTCCCAGATACGCAGTATTTT,CASSPGLVPDTQYF
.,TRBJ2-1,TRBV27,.,TGTGCCAGCAGTTTACTAGCCTCCTACAATGAGCAGTTCTTC,CASSLLASYNEQFF
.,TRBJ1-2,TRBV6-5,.,TGTGCCAGCAGTTACGGGCTCTCACACAATGGCTACACCTTC,CASSYGLSHNGYTF
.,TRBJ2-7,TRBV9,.,TGTGCCAGCAGCGTTGGGGTTTCCTACGAGCAGTACTTC,CASSVGVSYEQYF
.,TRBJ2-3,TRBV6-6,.,TGTGCCAGCAGTTACTCGAATTCAGATACGCAGTATTTT,CASSYSNSDTQYF
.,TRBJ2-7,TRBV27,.,TGTGCCAGCAGTTTATCGCCGGGGACGCATACCTACGAGCAGTACTTC,CASSLSPGTHTYEQYF
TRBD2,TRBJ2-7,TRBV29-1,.,TGCAGCGTTGCTGGGTGGGTAGCGGGGGACACCTACGAGCAGTACTTC,CSVAGWVAGDTYEQYF
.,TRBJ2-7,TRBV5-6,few,TGTGCCAGCAGCTGGAGCTCCTACGAGCAGTACTTC,CASSWSSYEQYF
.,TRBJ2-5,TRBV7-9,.,TGTGCCAGCAGCCCGAGGGCAGGACTTTTAAAAGAGACCCAGTACTTC,CASSPRAGLLKETQYF
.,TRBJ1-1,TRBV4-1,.,TGCGCCAGCAGCCAACAGGGAGTCTGGGACACTGAAGCTTTCTTT,CASSQQGVWDTEAFF
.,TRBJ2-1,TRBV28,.,TGTGCCAGCAGTTTTCGGGTGGGCAATGAGCAGTTCTTC,CASSFRVGNEQFF
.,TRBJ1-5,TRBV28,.,TGTGCCAGCAGTCGCGGTCAGCCCCAGCATTTT,CASSRGQPQHF
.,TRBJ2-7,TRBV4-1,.,TGCGCCAGCAGCCAAGTAGGAGATTACGAGCAGTACTTC,CASSQVGDYEQYF
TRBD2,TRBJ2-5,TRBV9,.,TGTGCCAGCAGCGAGGGTCTAGCGGGAGGGCCCCAGGAGACCCAGTACTTC,CASSEGLAGGPQETQYF
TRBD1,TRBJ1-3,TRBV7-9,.,TGTGCCAGCAGTTGGACAGGGGGCGCCCCCTCTGGAAACACCATATATTTT,CASSWTGGAPSGNTIYF
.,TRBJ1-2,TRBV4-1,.,TGCGCCAGCAGCCAAGGCGAAAGGAACTATGGCTACACCTTC,CASSQGERNYGYTF
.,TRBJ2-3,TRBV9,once,TGTGCCAGCCAGGGAAGGGGGGCGGAAGATACGCAGTATTTT,CASQGRGAEDTQYF
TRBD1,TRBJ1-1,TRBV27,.,TGTGCCAGCAGTTTGTTGGGACAGGGAGTTGAAGCTTTCTTT,CASSLLGQGVEAFF
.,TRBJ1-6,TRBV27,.,TGTGCCAGCAGTTCTATTGGACAGAATAATTCACCCCTCCACTTT,CASSSIGQNNSPLHF
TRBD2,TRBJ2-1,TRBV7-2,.,TGTGCCAGCAGCTTAGCGGGGGGAGGGAATGAGCAGTTCTTC,CASSLAGGGNEQFF
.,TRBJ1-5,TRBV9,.,TGTGCCAGCAGCGGGGAAGGGGACCCTCGTCAGCCCCAGCATTTT,CASSGEGDPRQPQHF
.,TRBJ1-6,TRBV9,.,TGTGCCAGCAGCGTAGCCCACAAGCAGACAAGGGTTAATTCACCCCTCCACTTT,CASSVAHKQTRVNSPLHF
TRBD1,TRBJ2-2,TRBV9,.,TGTGCCAGCAGCGACAATATCCGGGACAGCTCGAACACCGGGGAGCTGTTTTTT,CASSDNIRDSSNTGELFF
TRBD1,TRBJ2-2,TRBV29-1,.,TGCAGCGTTGTCCCTGGGACAGGGATCACCGGGGAGCTGTTTTTT,CSVVPGTGITGELFF
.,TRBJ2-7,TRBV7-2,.,TGTGCCAGCAGCTTAGAAGACAGCTACGAGCAGTACTTC,CASSLEDSYEQYF
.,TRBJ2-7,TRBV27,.,TGTGCCAGCCAACGAGCGGCGTCCTACGAGCAGTACTTC,CASQRAASYEQYF